This is a list of T cell receptor beta chains from one sample in a study of monozygotic twins with inflammatory bowel disease. TCRdb re-called the 5' RACE reads and gives one entry per CDR3 protein, without DNA. Its table records approximately 330,000 distinct CDR3 sequences. Sequenced sample: blood. The receptors were sampled from a human donor with ulcerative colitis or Crohn's disease, or a healthy co-twin of an affected twin (not recorded which). Both conserved end residues are part of each CDR3.

TRBV6-2/TRBV6-3	TRBJ2-5	CASSYSGLAAHYF
TRBV30	TRBJ2-3	CAWSGDSTDTQYF
TRBV5-6	TRBJ2-7	CASSLGPVITYEQYF
TRBV9	TRBJ1-1	CASSVVTGAATEAFF
TRBV6-6	TRBJ2-1	CASQIGDEQFF
TRBV20-1	TRBJ2-5	CSALGTSGKYQETQYF
TRBV28	TRBJ1-1	CASSPRGAGGTEAFF
TRBV27	TRBJ2-5	CASSSPTGAETQYF
TRBV13	TRBJ1-1	CASSLQKGHQNTEAFF
TRBV12-3/TRBV12-4	TRBJ2-1	CASRQLGTSGSTKQFF
TRBV4-1	TRBJ2-7	CASSNDQRGTYEQYF
TRBV5-1	TRBJ1-4	CASSLREGGDKLFF
TRBV4-1	TRBJ1-5	CASSPRGDEINQPQHF
TRBV24-1	TRBJ1-1	CATRGILNTEAFF
TRBV7-8	TRBJ1-1	CASSSESWRGRYTEAFF
TRBV7-9	TRBJ2-1	CASSYSYAGQFF
TRBV6-1	TRBJ2-1	CASSELFGDVRGRALVDEQFF
TRBV18	TRBJ2-2	CASSPGPHGELFF
TRBV5-1	TRBJ1-1	CASSLWDARNTEAFF
TRBV7-2	TRBJ2-1	CASSLERRSYNEQFF
TRBV12-3/TRBV12-4	TRBJ2-7	CASRHREISGEQYF
TRBV4-3	TRBJ2-1	CASSQGDYGGNYNEQFF
TRBV20-1	TRBJ2-7	CSAGARLAGGLGEQYF
TRBV27	TRBJ2-7	CASSLAGSAYEQYF
TRBV2	TRBJ1-1	CASSKGQGRGTEAFF
TRBV6-1	TRBJ1-2	CASSRKEDHGYGYTF
TRBV6-5	TRBJ2-3	CASSYAGLGASTQYF
TRBV5-1	TRBJ2-5	CASSLPGQGTQETQYF
TRBV6-5	TRBJ2-5	CASSYSGLATEETQYF
TRBV29-1	TRBJ1-5	CSVEGDSNQPQHF
TRBV3-1	TRBJ2-1	CASSQEPLASLEQFF
TRBV9	TRBJ1-1	CASSVGVGTEAFF
TRBV20-1	TRBJ2-3	CSAISGSSGATPDTQYF
TRBV5-1	TRBJ1-5	CASSLVAGAREKHF
TRBV7-2	TRBJ1-1	CASSSPGQHNTEAFF
TRBV30	TRBJ1-1	CAWRGFVNTEAFF
TRBV7-2	TRBJ2-1	CASSNSPVPFSEQFF
TRBV12-3/TRBV12-4	TRBJ1-5	CAIGQDNQPQHF
TRBV19	TRBJ2-7	CASSPDFLDSYEQYF
TRBV28	TRBJ2-7	CASSPTRLAAHEQYF
TRBV27	TRBJ1-2	CASSFGSRPIGYTF
TRBV5-1	TRBJ2-1	CASSLDLAGPTNEQFF
TRBV20-1	TRBJ2-5	CSAMDMLETQYF
TRBV2	TRBJ1-2	CASSYPRTGPTNYGYTF
TRBV29-1	TRBJ2-5	CSVEGTGKEGWTQYF
TRBV20-1	TRBJ2-2	CSASEGAGELFF
TRBV20-1	TRBJ1-5	CSARESTGGNQPQHF
TRBV27	TRBJ2-5	CASSLQGTRSETQYF
TRBV5-1	TRBJ1-4	CASSPTGTVNEKLFF
TRBV10-3	TRBJ1-1	CAISDIAGENTEAFF
TRBV6-6	TRBJ2-6	CASWEFSGANVLTF
TRBV29-1	TRBJ1-1	CSVEWGWTEAFF
TRBV11-2	TRBJ1-4	CASSFRGGRIATNEKLFF
TRBV20-1	TRBJ2-1	CSAGTADNEQFF
TRBV5-1	TRBJ1-1	CASSKRGHDTEAFF
TRBV20-1	TRBJ1-4	CSARPVTGEKLFF
TRBV14	TRBJ1-4	CASSQVGVADNEKLFF
TRBV28	TRBJ2-7	CASSKREAPLEQYF
TRBV12-3/TRBV12-4	TRBJ2-7	CASSLAGGTGGYEQYF
TRBV7-2	TRBJ1-1	CASSSYRENTEAFF